This TCR beta chain was captured by sequencing in a study of brain T cells in children with intractable seizures. Repertoires were generated with immunoSEQ multiplex PCR, while TCRdb's copy carries only in-frame clones and drops some. The table lists 65,000 to 85,000 clones, about 92% of them singletons. This clone came up once. What it binds is unknown. Study conclusions and caveats: Clones missing pre-surgery may reflect undersampling of that blood sample.

With 4 bases removed from V and 9 bases from J, the gap between germline ends came to 13 bases. The CDR3 length is 14 residues. Germline V gene data show CDR1 as MDHEN and CDR2 as SYDVKM. The sequencing used peripheral blood, collected at surgery. The source of this sequence is a boy under three years old with tuberous sclerosis and intractable seizures. The gene calls are TRBV28 and TRBJ1-6, with D possibly matching TRBD1 (5 bases). The CDR3: CASSSGGLGSPLHF. Written as DNA, the CDR3 is TGTGCCAGCAGTTCGGGGGGGTTAGGTTCACCCCTCCACTTT.